The 21 T cell receptor beta chains given below trace back to one sample, sequenced in a study of cytomegalovirus exposure and HLA in healthy donors (dated by TCRdb to the late 2010s). The library was built by means of the immunoSEQ multiplex PCR assay. A mixture of 60 forward primers for TCR Vbeta segments and 13 reverse primers for TCR Jbeta segments was used in the multiplex PCR. TCRdb took over this immuneACCESS table, retaining in-frame rearrangements with V and J assigned. Such tables are incomplete; in checked studies, under half of the missing clones stem from an unresolved V gene, and the remainder is unexplained. The sample table contains tens of thousands of clones; only one count was recorded for over 65% of them. The ten largest clones represent around 4.3% of the sample. The specimen sequenced was PBMCs. These receptors all stem from a woman in her 40s in good health and CMV-seropositive.

The J gene is TRBJ2-7, the V gene TRBV15; 8 bases agree with TRBD2. V lost 5 bases to trimming and J lost 0 bases; unmatched junction nucleotides: 6. Germline CDR1 reads LNHNV; CDR2 reads YYDKDF (reference sequence). There are 15 residues in the CDR3. CDR3 nucleotides: TGTGCCACCAGCGAAGAAGCGGGAGACTCCTACGAGCAGTACTTC. It codes for CATSEEAGDSYEQYF.

The gene calls are TRBV5-6 and TRBJ2-7; the D gene is possibly TRBD1 (6 bases). V lost 3 bases and J 1 base, leaving 14 bases between the germline ends. Germline CDR1 is SGHDT and CDR2 is YYEEEE. The CDR3 is 15 amino acids. The CDR3 loop is CASSSENRVSYEQYF. CDR3 DNA: TGTGCCAGCAGCTCCGAGAACAGGGTTTCCTACGAGCAGTACTTC. The full variable domain, completed using reference TRBV5-6 and TRBJ2-7, is DAGVTQSPTHLIKTRGQQVTLRCSPKSGHDTVSWYQQALGQGPQFIFQYYEEEERQRGNFPDRFSGHQFPNYSSELNVNALLLGDSALYLCASSSENRVSYEQYFGPGTRLTVT.

This clone has only a few counts. The V gene is TRBV5-6, the J gene TRBJ2-7, with TRBD1 as a possible D gene (5 bases). This CDR3 spans 16 amino acids. V lost 2 bases and J lost 2, with 17 bases in between. Germline CDR1 is SGHDT and CDR2 is YYEEEE. CDR3 sequence (DNA): TGTGCCAGCAGCTTACCTCAGACCTACAGGACCTACGAGCAGTACTTC. The encoded protein is CASSLPQTYRTYEQYF.

This clone was detected a few times. The chain is built from TRBV7-2 and TRBJ1-5, with unresolved D. V lost 0 bases, J lost 5 bases, and 5 bases lay in between. The CDR3 totals 13 residues. Looked up from germline, CDR1 is SGHTA and CDR2 is FQGNSA. The CDR3 nucleotides are TGTGCCAGCAGCTTAGCCTATGATCAGCCCCAGCATTTT. It specifies CASSLAYDQPQHF.

V is TRBV28 and J is TRBJ1-3; 10 bases are shared with TRBD1. The CDR3 runs to 18 residues. V shed 5 bases and J 1 base; nucleotides not matched to a gene: 11. Germline CDR1 and CDR2: MDHEN and SYDVKM. CDR3: CASSVPIGQGESGNTIYF. Here the CDR3 DNA reads TGTGCCAGCAGTGTGCCGATCGGACAGGGGGAATCTGGAAACACCATATATTTT.

The V call is TRBV6-5, the J call TRBJ1-3, with D hard to call. This CDR3 has 16 residues. The germline CDR1 and CDR2 sequences are MNHEY and SVGAGI. Trimming shortened V by 2 bases and J by 2 bases, and 13 bases separated the two germline ends. The CDR3 loop reads CASSYDRGSAGNTIYF. In nucleotides, the CDR3 is TGTGCCAGCAGTTACGATCGGGGTAGCGCTGGAAACACCATATATTTT.

The chain employs TRBV7-2 and TRBJ1-3, with D possibly being TRBD1 (5 bases). CDR3 length: 15 amino acids. V gave up 0 bases and J gave up 0 bases, with 6 bases separating them. Germline-derived CDR1 and CDR2 are SGHTA and FQGNSA. The CDR3: CASSLAGGSGNTIYF. CDR3 sequence (DNA): TGTGCCAGCAGCTTAGCCGGGGGCTCTGGAAACACCATATATTTT.

This clone has a single count. The chain joins TRBV19 to TRBJ2-5, with 7 bases lining up with TRBD2. The CDR3 length is 13 residues. V trimming: 3 bases; J trimming: 5 bases; junction bases outside the gene matches: 3. The germline CDR1 and CDR2 sequences are LNHDA and SQIVND (reference sequence). The CDR3 coding sequence is TGTGCCAGTAGTATGTGGGAGGGGGAGACCCAGTACTTC. Its translation: CASSMWEGETQYF.

The rearrangement joins TRBV19 to TRBJ2-5; 10 nucleotides match TRBD1. Looked up from germline, CDR1 is LNHDA and CDR2 is SQIVND (reference sequence). CDR3 length equals 15 residues. V lost 3 bases and J lost 5; bases outside the gene matches: 6. CDR3 DNA sequence: TGTGCCAGTAGTATCTTAGGGACAGGGGCCGAGACCCAGTACTTC. As protein: CASSILGTGAETQYF.

The V gene is TRBV7-8, the J gene TRBJ1-2; D is possibly TRBD1 (5 bases). This CDR3 region has 14 residues. Germline CDR1 and CDR2: SGHVS and FQNEAQ. Trimming pared 6 bases from V and 5 bases from J, leaving 16 bases between. CDR3 in amino acids: CASSSSRGNYGYTF. CDR3 coding DNA: TGTGCCAGCAGTTCAAGCCGGGGGAATTATGGCTACACCTTC. The complete variable domain, with remaining parts taken from reference TRBV7-8 and TRBJ1-2, reads GAGVSQSPRYKVAKRGQDVALRCDPISGHVSLFWYQQALGQGPEFLTYFQNEAQLDKSGLPSDRFFAERPEGSVSTLKIQRTQQEDSAVYLCASSSSRGNYGYTFGSGTRLTVV.

J is TRBJ2-7 and V is TRBV23-1, with a weak D call TRBD1 (5 bases). TRBV23-1 falls under the ORF class, with uncertain function. CDR3 size: 18 residues. V dropped 0 bases and J dropped 3 bases, with 21 bases sitting between them. The CDR3 spells CASSQSRDSAFYYYEQYF. The CDR3 nucleotides are TGCGCCAGCAGTCAATCTCGCGACAGCGCCTTTTACTACTACGAGCAGTACTTC.

The genes are TRBV2 and TRBJ1-2; 7 bases fit TRBD1. Germline CDR1 reads SNHLY; CDR2 reads FYNNEI. This CDR3 has 14 residues. The trim removed 6 bases at V and 7 bases at J, leaving 11 bases unmatched. CDR3: CASRGTVTFTGYTF. For the CDR3, the DNA is TGTGCCAGCAGGGGGACAGTTACCTTTACTGGCTACACCTTC. Full variable domain (remainder filled in from reference TRBV2 and TRBJ1-2): EPEVTQTPSHQVTQMGQEVILRCVPISNHLYFYWYRQILGQKVEFLVSFYNNEISEKSEIFDDQFSVERPDGSNFTLKIRSTKLEDSAMYFCASRGTVTFTGYTFGSGTRLTVV.

The chain employs TRBV11-3 and TRBJ2-2; 13 nucleotides line up with TRBD2. Germline CDR1 and CDR2: SGHNT and YENEEA. Unmatched junction bases numbered 1, after V lost 4 bases and J lost 5 bases. The CDR3 contains 15 residues. DNA of the CDR3: TGTGCCAGCAGCTCGGGACTAGCGGGGACCGGGGAGCTGTTTTTT. This translates into CASSSGLAGTGELFF.

This clone has just a few counts. V gene TRBV6-1 combines with J gene TRBJ2-7; D may be TRBD2 (7 bases). Trimming took 7 bases from V and 3 from J, leaving 19 bases between them. CDR1 is MNHNS and CDR2 is SASEGT in the germline V gene. The CDR3 consists of 15 residues. For the CDR3, the DNA is TGTGCCAGCACTCCTCGGGGGGCTCAGCTCTACGAGCAGTACTTC. It is translated as CASTPRGAQLYEQYF.

This clone was counted a single time. The rearrangement uses TRBV19 and TRBJ2-1; 8 bases agree with TRBD2. With V trimmed by 5 bases and J by 7 bases, 7 bases remained unmatched. CDR1 LNHDA and CDR2 SQIVND come from the germline V gene (reference sequence). This CDR3 is 14 amino acids long. The CDR3 is CASSVIAGSNEQFF. The CDR3 DNA reads as TGTGCCAGTAGTGTGATAGCGGGAAGTAATGAGCAGTTCTTC.

This clone was counted once. The V and J genes are TRBV1 and TRBJ2-1; TRBD2 reflects the table's D call only, with no check against the DNA. TRBV1 is shown as a pseudogene. There are 18 residues in the CDR3. CDR3: CTSSRPGLAGLEYNEQFF. The CDR3 nucleotides read TGCACCAGCAGCCGACCGGGACTAGCGGGATTAGAATACAATGAGCAGTTCTTC.

This chain uses TRBV7-3 with TRBJ2-3; tentative D call: TRBD2 (5 bases). Trimming pared 1 base from V and 6 bases from J, leaving 14 bases between. The CDR3 contains 15 residues. The germline V gene has CDR1 SGHTA and CDR2 FQGTGA. The CDR3 DNA follows: TGTGCCAGCAGCTTAATCGGGATAGCTGGCGATACGCAGTATTTT. Protein product: CASSLIGIAGDTQYF.

The genes are TRBV11-1 and TRBJ2-7; no clear D. V lost 4 bases to trimming and J lost 3 bases, with 16 bases between them. This CDR3 has 15 residues. Per the germline V gene, CDR1 is SGHAT and CDR2 is FQDESV (reference sequence). The CDR3 nucleotides are TGTGCCAGCAGCTACATCCCTGGGCAGAGCTACGAGCAGTACTTC. Its translation: CASSYIPGQSYEQYF.

The chain has TRBV29-1 and TRBJ1-1; 9 bases line up with TRBD1. V was clipped by 1 base and J by 3 bases; unmatched bases: 3. The CDR3 loop spans 14 amino acids. Germline V gene sequence: CDR1 SQVTM, CDR2 ANQGSEA. The CDR3 DNA sequence: TGCAGCGTTGAAGGTGACAGGGGGGACACTGAAGCTTTCTTT. As protein: CSVEGDRGDTEAFF.

In its sample, this clone was seen once. The chain has TRBV18 and TRBJ2-5; TRBD2 aligns across 11 bases. The end of the DNA fits TRBJ2-7 better, so the J call may be wrong. CDR1 KGHSH and CDR2 LQKENI come from the germline V gene. The CDR3 has 15 amino acids. The CDR3 coding sequence is TGTGCCAGCTCCCAACTAGCGGGAGTCGCCTACGAGCAGTACTTC. Translated: CASSQLAGVAYEQYF.

The chain recombines TRBV7-2 with TRBJ2-1, with 7 nucleotides matching TRBD1. V gave up 5 bases and J gave up 6 bases; unmatched junction bases: 10. Germline V lookup: CDR1 SGHTA, CDR2 FQGNSA. The CDR3 consists of 15 residues. CDR3 residues: CASSLGTASSNEQFF. DNA of the CDR3: TGTGCCAGCAGCCTTGGGACAGCGTCTAGCAATGAGCAGTTCTTC. Full variable domain (outside the CDR3, taken from reference TRBV7-2 and TRBJ2-1): GAGVSQSPSNKVTEKGKDVELRCDPISGHTALYWYRQSLGQGLEFLIYFQGNSAPDKSGLPSDRFSAERTGGSVSTLTIQRTQQEDSAVYLCASSLGTASSNEQFFGPGTRLTVL.